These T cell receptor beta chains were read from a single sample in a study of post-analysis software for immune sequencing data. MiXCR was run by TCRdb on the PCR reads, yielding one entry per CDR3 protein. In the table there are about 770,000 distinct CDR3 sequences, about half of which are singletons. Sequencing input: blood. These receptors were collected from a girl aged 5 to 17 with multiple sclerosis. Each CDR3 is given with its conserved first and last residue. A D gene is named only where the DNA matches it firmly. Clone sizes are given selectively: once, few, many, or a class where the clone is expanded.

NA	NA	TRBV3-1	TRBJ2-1	TGTGCCAGCAGCCAAGGTCGGGAGCGGAATGAGCAGTTCTTC	CASSQGRERNEQFF
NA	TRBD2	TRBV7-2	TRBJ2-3	TGTGCCAGCAGCTTAGCCCTAGCGGGAGGGGGCACAGATACGCAGTATTTT	CASSLALAGGGTDTQYF
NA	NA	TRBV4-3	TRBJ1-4	TGCGCCAGCAGCCAAGAAGCAAGGGCAGGGCGGGAAAAACTGTTTTTT	CASSQEARAGREKLFF
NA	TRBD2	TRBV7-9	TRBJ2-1	TGTGCCAGCAGCTTAGCAGGACTAGCGGGAATATCCTACAATGAGCAGTTCTTC	CASSLAGLAGISYNEQFF
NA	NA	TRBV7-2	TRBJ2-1	TGTGCCAGCAGCCGCCAATCCGGGACCACCACCTACAATGAGCAGTTCTTC	CASSRQSGTTTYNEQFF
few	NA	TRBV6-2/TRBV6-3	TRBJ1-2	TGTGCCAGCAGTTACCCAGACTTCGAGGTCTATGGCTACACCTTC	CASSYPDFEVYGYTF
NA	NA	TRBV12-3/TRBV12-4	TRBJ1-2	TGTGCCAGCAGCCCGGTGGGGGGGGCGTATGGCTACACCTTC	CASSPVGGAYGYTF
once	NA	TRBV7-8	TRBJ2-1	TGTGCCAGCAGCTTTGAGCGGAGCTCCTACAATGAGCAGTTCTTC	CASSFERSSYNEQFF
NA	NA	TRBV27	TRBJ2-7	TGTGCCAGCAGTTTATCGGCTAGCGAGTCCTACGAGCAGTACTTC	CASSLSASESYEQYF
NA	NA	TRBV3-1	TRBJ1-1	TGTGCCAGCAGCCATTCCGGGAAAACTGAAGCTTTCTTT	CASSHSGKTEAFF
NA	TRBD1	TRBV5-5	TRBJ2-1	TGTGCCAGCAGCCACAAGGGACAGGGTATCGCCAATGAGCAGTTCTTC	CASSHKGQGIANEQFF
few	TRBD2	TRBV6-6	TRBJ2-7	TGTGCCAGCAGTTCTCCGACTAGCGGAGCCTACGAGCAGTACTTC	CASSSPTSGAYEQYF
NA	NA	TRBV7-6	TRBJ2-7	TGTGCCAGCAGCTTAGCCGTACAGGGATACGAGCAGTACTTC	CASSLAVQGYEQYF
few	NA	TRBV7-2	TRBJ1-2	TGTGCCAGCAGCCGGGCCTCGAGGGACTATGGCTACACCTTC	CASSRASRDYGYTF
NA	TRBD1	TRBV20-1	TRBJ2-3	TGCAGTGCTAGAGATTTGGGGCAGGGGGCCCCAGATACGCAGTATTTT	CSARDLGQGAPDTQYF
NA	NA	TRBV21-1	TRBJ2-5	TGTGCCAGCAGCACGGACAGGGAACGGGAGACCCAGTACTTC	CASSTDRERETQYF
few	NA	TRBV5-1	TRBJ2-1	TGCGCCAGCAGCTTGGGTAGCGCCCACAATGAGCAGTTCTTC	CASSLGSAHNEQFF
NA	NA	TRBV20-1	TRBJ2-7	TGCAGTGCAGAGGACATCTCGGGTACCTACGAGCAGTACTTC	CSAEDISGTYEQYF
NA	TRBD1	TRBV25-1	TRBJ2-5	TGTGCCAGCAGTGAAGGTGGGACAGGGACCCAGTACTTC	CASSEGGTGTQYF
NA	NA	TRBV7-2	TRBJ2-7	TGTGCCAGCAGCTTAGTGTGGCCGTACTCCTACGAGCAGTACTTC	CASSLVWPYSYEQYF
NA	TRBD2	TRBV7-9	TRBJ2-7	TGTGCCAGCAGCTTAGGCATAGGGTTTGCGGGAGTCGACGAGCAGTACTTC	CASSLGIGFAGVDEQYF
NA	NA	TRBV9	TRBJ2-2	TGTGCCAGCAGCGCCCAAACGTCCGGGGAGCTGTTTTTT	CASSAQTSGELFF
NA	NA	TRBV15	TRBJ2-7	TGTGCCGCCAGCAGAACAGGAGGGGGAGGCTACGAGCAGTACTTC	CAASRTGGGGYEQYF
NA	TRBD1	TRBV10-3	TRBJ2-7	TGTGCCATCAGTAAACAGGGGATCTCCTACGAGCAGTACTTC	CAISKQGISYEQYF
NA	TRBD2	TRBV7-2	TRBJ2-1	TGTGCCAGCACCATTAGCGGGAGAAATGAGCAGTTCTTC	CASTISGRNEQFF
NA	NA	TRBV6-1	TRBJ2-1	TGTGCCAGCAGTGCCTGGGCCAATGAGCAGTTCTTC	CASSAWANEQFF
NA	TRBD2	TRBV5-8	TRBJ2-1	TGTGCCAGCAGCCCGGGACTAGCGGGAGGGCCGACCAATGAGCAGTTCTTC	CASSPGLAGGPTNEQFF
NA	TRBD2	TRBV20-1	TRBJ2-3	TGCAGTGCTAGAGGAACCCGGCCTAGCGGGTCTATGGATACGCAGTATTTT	CSARGTRPSGSMDTQYF
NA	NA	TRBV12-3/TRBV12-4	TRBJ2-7	TGTGCCAGCACCTCAGACAGGACCTACGAGCAGTACTTC	CASTSDRTYEQYF
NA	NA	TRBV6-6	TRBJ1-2	TGTGCCAGCCTGTTAGGAGGAGGAGGTGGCTACACCTTC	CASLLGGGGGYTF
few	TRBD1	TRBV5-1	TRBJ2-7	TGCGCCAGCAGCTTGGACGGTGGGACAGGGCGATACGAGCAGTACTTC	CASSLDGGTGRYEQYF
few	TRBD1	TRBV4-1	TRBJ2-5	TGCGCCAGCAGCCAATCCCAGGCGGGACAGGGGACAGAGACCCAGTACTTC	CASSQSQAGQGTETQYF
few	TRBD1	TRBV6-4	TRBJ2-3	TGTGCCAGCAGTCCCCCGGGACAGGGAAGGGATACGCAGTATTTT	CASSPPGQGRDTQYF
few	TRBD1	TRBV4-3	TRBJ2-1	TGCGCCAGCAGCCAGTACCGGGACAGGGACGATGATGAGCAGTTCTTC	CASSQYRDRDDDEQFF
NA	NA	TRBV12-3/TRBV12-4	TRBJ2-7	TGTGCCAGCAGTTTGCAGGGGACTCCTCCCTACGGGCAGTACTTC	CASSLQGTPPYGQYF
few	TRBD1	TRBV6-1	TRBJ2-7	TGTGCCAGCAGTCCACGGACGGGACAGGGAATCTCCTACGAGCAGTACTTC	CASSPRTGQGISYEQYF
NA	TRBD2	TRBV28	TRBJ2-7	TGTGCCAGCAGCCCTAGCGGGAGACCTCCCTACGAGCAGTACTTC	CASSPSGRPPYEQYF
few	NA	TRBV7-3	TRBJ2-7	TGTGCCAGCAGCTTAAGCGGGAACGAGGACGAGCAGTACTTC	CASSLSGNEDEQYF
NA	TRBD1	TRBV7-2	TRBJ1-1	TGTGCCAGCAGCCCTCGGACAGGGGAACCTGAAGCTTTCTTT	CASSPRTGEPEAFF
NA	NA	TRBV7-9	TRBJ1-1	TGTGCCAGCAGCTCCCCCTGGCAGGCCGGGTGGTCTGAAGCTTTCTTT	CASSSPWQAGWSEAFF
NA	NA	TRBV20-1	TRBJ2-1	TGCAGTGCTAGGAGCAGCAGCTCCTACAATGAGCAGTTCTTC	CSARSSSSYNEQFF
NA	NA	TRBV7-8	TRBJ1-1	TGTGCCAGCAGCTTTCTACAGGGACCGTTGGAAGCTTTCTTT	CASSFLQGPLEAFF
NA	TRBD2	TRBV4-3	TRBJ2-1	TGCGCCAGCAGCCAAGGCACTAGCGGGCCCAGCTCCTACAATGAGCAGTTCTTC	CASSQGTSGPSSYNEQFF
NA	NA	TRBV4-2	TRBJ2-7	TGTGCCAGCAGCCAAGGGGACGCCTCCTTGAACGAGCAGTACTTC	CASSQGDASLNEQYF
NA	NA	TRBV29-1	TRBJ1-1	TGCAGCGTCGACAGGCGCACTGAAGCTTTCTTT	CSVDRRTEAFF
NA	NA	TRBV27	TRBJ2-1	TGTGCCGCGGCAATTCAGGGCGGGGAGCAGTTCTTC	CAAAIQGGEQFF